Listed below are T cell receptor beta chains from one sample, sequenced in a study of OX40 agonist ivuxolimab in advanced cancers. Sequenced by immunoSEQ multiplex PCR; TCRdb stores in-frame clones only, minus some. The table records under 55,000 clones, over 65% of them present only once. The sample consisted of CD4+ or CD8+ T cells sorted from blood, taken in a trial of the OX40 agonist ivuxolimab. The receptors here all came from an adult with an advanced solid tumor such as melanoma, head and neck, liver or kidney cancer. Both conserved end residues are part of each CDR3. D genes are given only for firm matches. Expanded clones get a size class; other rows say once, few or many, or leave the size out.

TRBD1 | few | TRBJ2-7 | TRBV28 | TGTGCCAGCAGTTCCCCCTCCCTGGGACAGTTCTACGAGCAGTACTTC | CASSSPSLGQFYEQYF
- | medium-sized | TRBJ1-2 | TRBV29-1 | TGCAGCGTCGCAGACCTCTATGGCTACACCTTC | CSVADLYGYTF
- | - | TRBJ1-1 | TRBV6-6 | TGTGCCAGCAGTCTCACGGGACATCCACGGACTGAAGCTTTCTTT | CASSLTGHPRTEAFF
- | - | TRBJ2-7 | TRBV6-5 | TGTGCCAGCAAACAGGGAGTTTCCTACGAGCAGTACTTC | CASKQGVSYEQYF
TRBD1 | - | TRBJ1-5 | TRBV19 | TGTGCCAGCCGGGACAGGGTAAATAGCAATCAGCCCCAGCATTTT | CASRDRVNSNQPQHF
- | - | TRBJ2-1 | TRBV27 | TGTGCCAGCAGTTTATTCGAGGGAAGCCCCTACAATGAGCAGTTCTTC | CASSLFEGSPYNEQFF
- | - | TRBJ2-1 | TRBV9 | TGTGCCAGCAGCGTAGTTGACAGCCCTTACAATGAGCAGTTCTTC | CASSVVDSPYNEQFF
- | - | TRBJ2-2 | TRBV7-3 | TGTGCCAGCAGCCCCGACCCGACCGGGGAGCTGTTTTTT | CASSPDPTGELFF
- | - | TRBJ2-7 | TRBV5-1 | TGCGCCAGCGCGTCAGAGAACTACGAGCAGTACTTC | CASASENYEQYF
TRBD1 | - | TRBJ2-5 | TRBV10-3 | TGTGCCATCAGCCCGACAGGGAGAGAGACCCAGTACTTC | CAISPTGRETQYF
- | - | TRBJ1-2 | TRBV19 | TGTGCCAGTAGTATTTGGGGGGAAAAGGGCTATGGCTACACCTTC | CASSIWGEKGYGYTF
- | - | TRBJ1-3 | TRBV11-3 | TGTGCCAGCAGCTTAGGGGTACCGGCAAACACCATATATTTT | CASSLGVPANTIYF
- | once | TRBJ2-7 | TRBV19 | TGTGCCAGTAGTATAGATCTAGGGAACGAGCAGTACTTC | CASSIDLGNEQYF
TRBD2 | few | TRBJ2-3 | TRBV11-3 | TGTGCCAGCAGTTCAGAACTAGCGGGGGGGCCCCCAGATACGCAGTATTTT | CASSSELAGGPPDTQYF
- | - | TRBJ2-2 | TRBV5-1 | TGCGCCAGCACCTGGACAGTTGTAGGGTCGACCACCGGGGAGCTGTTTTTT | CASTWTVVGSTTGELFF
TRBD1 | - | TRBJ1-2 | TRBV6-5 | TGTGCCAGCAGTGTGGGACAGGGGCCCCGCTATGGCTACACCTTC | CASSVGQGPRYGYTF
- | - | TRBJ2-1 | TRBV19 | TGTGCCACTAGGGAATTTCGTAGTTCTGAGCAGTTCTTC | CATREFRSSEQFF
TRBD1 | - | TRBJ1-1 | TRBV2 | TGTGCCAGTAAACCGAGAGGAGGGGGCTACACTGAAGCTTTCTTT | CASKPRGGGYTEAFF
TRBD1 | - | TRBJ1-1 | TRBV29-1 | TGCAGCGTTGGGACAGGGTTCCAGGCTTTCTTT | CSVGTGFQAFF
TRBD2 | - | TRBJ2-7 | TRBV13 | TGTGCCAGCAGGCCGCGGGGGGGGCAGTCCTACGAGCAGTACTTC | CASRPRGGQSYEQYF
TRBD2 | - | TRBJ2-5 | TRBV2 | TGTGCCAGCAGTACGGGACTAGCGGAAGAGACCCAGTACTTC | CASSTGLAEETQYF
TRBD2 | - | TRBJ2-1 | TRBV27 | TGTGCCAGCTATTTCGGGACTAGCGGGCTCTACAATGAGCAGTTCTTC | CASYFGTSGLYNEQFF